This T cell receptor beta chain was observed in a study of shared clonotypes between healthy human individuals. The overall study: Per donor, three plates held CD4 naive cells, three held CD4 memory, two held CD8 naive and one held CD8 memory.

Looked up from germline, CDR1 is MNHEY and CDR2 is SMNVEV (reference sequence). The CDR3 is 15 residues long. J lost 3 bases, V lost 2 bases, and 4 bases had no gene match. Sequencing used immunoSEQ multiplex PCR; TCRdb keeps in-frame clones, though not all of them. The data contain some 79,000 clones, about 61% of them singletons. The rearrangement joins TRBV27 to TRBJ2-4; 7 nucleotides line up with TRBD2. The source material was memory CD8+ T cells sorted from blood. Regarding subset: CD45RO+ cells pooled with CCR7-negative TemRA cells. The clonotype originates from a man aged 25 to 40 in good health. CDR3 in amino acids: CASSLMAGVKNIQYF. The DNA of the CDR3 is TGTGCCAGCAGTTTAATGGCGGGAGTCAAAAACATTCAGTACTTC.